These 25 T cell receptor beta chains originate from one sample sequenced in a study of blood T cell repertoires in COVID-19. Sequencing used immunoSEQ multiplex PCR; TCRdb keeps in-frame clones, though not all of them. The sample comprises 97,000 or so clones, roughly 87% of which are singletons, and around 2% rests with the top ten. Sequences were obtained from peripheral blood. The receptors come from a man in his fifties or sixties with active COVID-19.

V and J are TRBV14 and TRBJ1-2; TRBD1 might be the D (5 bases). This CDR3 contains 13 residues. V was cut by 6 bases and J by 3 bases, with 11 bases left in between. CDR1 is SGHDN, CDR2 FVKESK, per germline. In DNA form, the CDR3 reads TGTGCCAGCAGACGGGGCGGGGACTATGGCTACACCTTC. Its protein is CASRRGGDYGYTF. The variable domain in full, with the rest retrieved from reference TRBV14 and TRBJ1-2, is EAGVTQFPSHSVIEKGQTVTLRCDPISGHDNLYWYRRVMGKEIKFLLHFVKESKQDESGMPNNRFLAERTGGTYSTLKVQPAELEDSGVYFCASRRGGDYGYTFGSGTRLTVV.

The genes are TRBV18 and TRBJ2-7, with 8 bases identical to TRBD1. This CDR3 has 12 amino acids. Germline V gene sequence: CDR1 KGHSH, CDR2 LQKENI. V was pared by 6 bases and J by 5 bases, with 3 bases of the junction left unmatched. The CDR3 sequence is CASSTGGHEQYF. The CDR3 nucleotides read TGTGCCAGCTCTACAGGGGGACACGAGCAGTACTTC.

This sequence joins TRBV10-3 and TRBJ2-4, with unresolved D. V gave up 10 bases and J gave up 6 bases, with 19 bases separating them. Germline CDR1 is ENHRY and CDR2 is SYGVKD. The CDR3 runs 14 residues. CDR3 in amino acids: CATSGTNTTNIQYF. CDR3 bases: TGTGCCACCTCGGGTACGAACACTACAAACATTCAGTACTTC.

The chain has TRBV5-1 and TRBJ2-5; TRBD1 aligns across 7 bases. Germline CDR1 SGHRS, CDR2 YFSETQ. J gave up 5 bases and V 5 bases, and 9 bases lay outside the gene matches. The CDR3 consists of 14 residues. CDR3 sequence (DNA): TGCGCCAGCAGACGTAACAGGGGTGAGGAGACCCAGTACTTC. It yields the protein CASRRNRGEETQYF. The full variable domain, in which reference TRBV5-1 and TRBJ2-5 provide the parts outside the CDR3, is KAGVTQTPRYLIKTRGQQVTLSCSPISGHRSVSWYQQTPGQGLQFLFEYFSETQRNKGNFPGRFSGRQFSNSRSEMNVSTLELGDSALYLCASRRNRGEETQYFGPGTRLLVL.

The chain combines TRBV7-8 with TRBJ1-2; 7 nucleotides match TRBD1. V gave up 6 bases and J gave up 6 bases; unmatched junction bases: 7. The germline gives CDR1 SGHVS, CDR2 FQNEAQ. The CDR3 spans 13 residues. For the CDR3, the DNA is TGTGCCAGCAGTCCCGGGACAGCTAATGGCTACACCTTC. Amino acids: CASSPGTANGYTF.

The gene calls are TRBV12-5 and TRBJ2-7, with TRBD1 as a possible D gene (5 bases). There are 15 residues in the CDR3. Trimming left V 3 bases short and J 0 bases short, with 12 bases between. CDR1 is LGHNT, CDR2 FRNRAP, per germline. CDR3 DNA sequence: TGTGCTAGTGGTTTAAACAGGAAGAGCTCCTACGAGCAGTACTTC. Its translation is CASGLNRKSSYEQYF.

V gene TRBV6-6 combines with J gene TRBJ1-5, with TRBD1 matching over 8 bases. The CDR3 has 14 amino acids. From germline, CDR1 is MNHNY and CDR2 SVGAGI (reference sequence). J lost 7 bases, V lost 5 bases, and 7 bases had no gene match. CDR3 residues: CASSQQGGRQPQHF. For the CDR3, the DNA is TGTGCCAGCAGTCAACAGGGGGGTCGGCAGCCCCAGCATTTT.

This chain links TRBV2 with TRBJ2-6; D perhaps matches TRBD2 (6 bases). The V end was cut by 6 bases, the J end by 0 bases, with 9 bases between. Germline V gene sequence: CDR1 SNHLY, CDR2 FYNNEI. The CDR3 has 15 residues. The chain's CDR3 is CASRGGYSGANVLTF. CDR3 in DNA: TGTGCCAGCAGGGGGGGTTACTCTGGGGCCAACGTCCTGACTTTC.

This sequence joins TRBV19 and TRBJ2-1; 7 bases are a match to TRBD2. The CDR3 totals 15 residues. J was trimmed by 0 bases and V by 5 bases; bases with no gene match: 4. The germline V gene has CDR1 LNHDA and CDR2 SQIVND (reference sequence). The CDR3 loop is CASSPWTSSYNEQFF. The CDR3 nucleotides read TGTGCCAGTAGTCCCTGGACTAGCTCCTACAATGAGCAGTTCTTC.

Here the CDR3 reads CASSHRGAENEQFF. CDR3 nucleotide sequence: TGTGCCAGCAGCCACCGGGGAGCGGAGAATGAGCAGTTCTTC. The chain is built from TRBV7-8 and TRBJ2-1; perhaps TRBD2 as D (5 bases). The CDR3 runs to 14 residues. From germline, CDR1 is SGHVS and CDR2 FQNEAQ. Deletions cut 5 bases from V and 7 bases from J, with 15 bases between.

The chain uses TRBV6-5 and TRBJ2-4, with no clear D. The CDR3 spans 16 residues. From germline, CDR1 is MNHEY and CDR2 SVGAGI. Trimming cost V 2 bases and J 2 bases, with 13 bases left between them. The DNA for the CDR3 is TGTGCCAGCAGTTACGAGGCCGGTTGGACCAAAAACATTCAGTACTTC. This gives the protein CASSYEAGWTKNIQYF.

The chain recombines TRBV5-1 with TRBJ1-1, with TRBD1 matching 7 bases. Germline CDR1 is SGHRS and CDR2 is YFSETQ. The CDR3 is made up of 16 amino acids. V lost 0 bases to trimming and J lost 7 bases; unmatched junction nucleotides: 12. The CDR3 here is CASSLGQGGFGDEAFF. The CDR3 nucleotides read TGCGCCAGCAGCTTGGGACAGGGAGGTTTCGGGGATGAAGCTTTCTTT.

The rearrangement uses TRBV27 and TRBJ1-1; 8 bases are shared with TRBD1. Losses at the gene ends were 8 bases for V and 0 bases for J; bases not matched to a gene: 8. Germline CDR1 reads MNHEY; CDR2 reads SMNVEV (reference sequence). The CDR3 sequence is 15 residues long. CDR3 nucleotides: TGTGCCAGCTCAGGGGGCCAGCGCATGAACACTGAAGCTTTCTTT. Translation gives CASSGGQRMNTEAFF.

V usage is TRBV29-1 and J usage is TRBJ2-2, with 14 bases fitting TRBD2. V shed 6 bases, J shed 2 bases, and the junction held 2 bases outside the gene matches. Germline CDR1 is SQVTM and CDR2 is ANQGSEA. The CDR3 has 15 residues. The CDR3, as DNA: TGCAGCGTGGGACTAGCGGGGGCCAACACCGGGGAGCTGTTTTTT. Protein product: CSVGLAGANTGELFF.

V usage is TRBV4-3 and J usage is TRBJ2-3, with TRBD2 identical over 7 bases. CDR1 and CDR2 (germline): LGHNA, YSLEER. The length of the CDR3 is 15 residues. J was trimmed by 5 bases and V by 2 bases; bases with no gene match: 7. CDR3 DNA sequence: TGCGCCAGCAGCCAAAGGGGAGGGGATATAGATACGCAGTATTTT. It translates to CASSQRGGDIDTQYF.

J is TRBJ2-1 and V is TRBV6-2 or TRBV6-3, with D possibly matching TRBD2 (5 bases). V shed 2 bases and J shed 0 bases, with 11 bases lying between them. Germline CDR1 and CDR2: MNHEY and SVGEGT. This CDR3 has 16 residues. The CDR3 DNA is TGTGCCAGCAGTTACCTAGTGGGGAGCTCCTACAATGAGCAGTTCTTC. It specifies CASSYLVGSSYNEQFF.

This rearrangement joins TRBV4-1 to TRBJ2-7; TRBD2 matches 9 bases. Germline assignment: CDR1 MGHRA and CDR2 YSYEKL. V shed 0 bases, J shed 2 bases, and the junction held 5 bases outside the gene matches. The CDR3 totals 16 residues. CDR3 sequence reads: CASSQERRGGTYEQYF. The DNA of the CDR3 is TGCGCCAGCAGCCAAGAGCGGCGGGGGGGTACCTACGAGCAGTACTTC.

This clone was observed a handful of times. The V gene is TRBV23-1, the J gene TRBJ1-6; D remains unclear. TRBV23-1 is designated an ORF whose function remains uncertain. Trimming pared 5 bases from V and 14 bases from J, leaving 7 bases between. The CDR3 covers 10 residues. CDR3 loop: CASSIDALHF. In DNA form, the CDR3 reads TGCGCCAGCAGTATAGATGCCCTCCACTTT.

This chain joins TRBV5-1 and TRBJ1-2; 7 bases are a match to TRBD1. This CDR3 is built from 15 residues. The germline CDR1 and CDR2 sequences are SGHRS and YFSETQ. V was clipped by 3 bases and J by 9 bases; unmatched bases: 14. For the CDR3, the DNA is TGCGCCAGCAGCTCGACGACCCGGGACAGAGGACGCTACACCTTC. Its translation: CASSSTTRDRGRYTF. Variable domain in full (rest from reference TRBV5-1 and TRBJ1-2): KAGVTQTPRYLIKTRGQQVTLSCSPISGHRSVSWYQQTPGQGLQFLFEYFSETQRNKGNFPGRFSGRQFSNSRSEMNVSTLELGDSALYLCASSSTTRDRGRYTFGSGTRLTVV.

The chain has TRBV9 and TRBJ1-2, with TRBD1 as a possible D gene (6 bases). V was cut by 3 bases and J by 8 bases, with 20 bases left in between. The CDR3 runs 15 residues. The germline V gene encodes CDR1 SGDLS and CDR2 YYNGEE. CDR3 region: CASSATSGTTPGYTF. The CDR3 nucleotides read TGTGCCAGCAGCGCCACATCCGGGACAACGCCGGGCTACACCTTC.

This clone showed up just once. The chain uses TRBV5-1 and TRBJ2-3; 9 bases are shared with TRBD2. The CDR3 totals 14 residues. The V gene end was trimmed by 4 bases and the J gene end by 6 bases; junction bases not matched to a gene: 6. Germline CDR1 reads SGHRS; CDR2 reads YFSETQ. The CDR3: CASSQTSGGDTQYF. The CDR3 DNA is TGCGCCAGCAGCCAGACTAGCGGTGGCGATACGCAGTATTTT.

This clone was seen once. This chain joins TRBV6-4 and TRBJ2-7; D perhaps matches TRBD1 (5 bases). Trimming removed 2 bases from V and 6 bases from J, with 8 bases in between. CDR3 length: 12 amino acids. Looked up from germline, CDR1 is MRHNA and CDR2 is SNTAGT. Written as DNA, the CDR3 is TGTGCCAGCAGTGACATCCAGGGCGAGCAGTACTTC. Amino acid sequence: CASSDIQGEQYF.

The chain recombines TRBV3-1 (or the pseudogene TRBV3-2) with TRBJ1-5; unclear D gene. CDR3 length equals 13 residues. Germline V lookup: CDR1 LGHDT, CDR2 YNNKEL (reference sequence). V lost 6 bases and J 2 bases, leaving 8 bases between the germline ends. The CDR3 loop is CASSSGGNQPQHF. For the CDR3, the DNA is TGTGCCAGCAGTAGCGGTGGCAATCAGCCCCAGCATTTT.

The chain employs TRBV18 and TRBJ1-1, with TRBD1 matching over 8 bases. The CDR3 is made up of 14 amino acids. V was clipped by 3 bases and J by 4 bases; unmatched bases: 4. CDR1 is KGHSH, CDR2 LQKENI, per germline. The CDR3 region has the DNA TGTGCCAGCTCACCCTCAGGGGGCGTCACTGAAGCTTTCTTT. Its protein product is CASSPSGGVTEAFF.

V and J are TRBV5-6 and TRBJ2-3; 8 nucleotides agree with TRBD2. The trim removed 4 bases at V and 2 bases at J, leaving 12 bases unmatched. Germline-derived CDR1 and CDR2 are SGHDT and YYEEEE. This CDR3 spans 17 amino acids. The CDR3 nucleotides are TGTGCCAGCAGCACCACCGGGGGGGGGACTTACACAGATACGCAGTATTTT. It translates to CASSTTGGGTYTDTQYF.